These 6 T cell receptor beta chains originate from one sample sequenced in a study of blood T cells in healthy people across ages (dated by TCRdb to about 2015). Library creation used 5' RACE. A second PCR of roughly 6 to 11 cycles was performed with a sample-barcoded 5' primer and a J-beta primer mix. Starting from the raw public reads, TCRdb applied fastp trimming at Q25, assembled clones with MiXCR and retained in-frame beta chains. One record per CDR3 amino acid sequence lists the most common genes and DNA. The sample table shows 1.8 million or so distinct CDR3 sequences, and around 40% are seen once. The biggest ten clones account for 23% of the sample. Sequencing used blood. Receptor source: a human donor in good health.

The chain is built from TRBV7-9 and TRBJ1-2; 9 bases are shared with TRBD1. CDR1 and CDR2 from the germline V gene are SEHNR and FQNEAQ (reference sequence). The ends lost 2 bases at V and 2 bases at J; junction bases unmatched: 3. CDR3 size: 15 residues. CDR3 in amino acids: CASSLRDRDNYGYTF. In DNA, the CDR3 is TGTGCCAGCAGCTTACGGGACAGGGACAACTATGGCTACACCTTC. Using reference TRBV7-9 and TRBJ1-2 for the parts outside the CDR3, the full variable domain is DTGVSQNPRHKITKRGQNVTFRCDPISEHNRLYWYRQTLGQGPEFLTYFQNEAQLEKSRLLSDRFSAERPKGSFSTLEIQRTEQGDSAMYLCASSLRDRDNYGYTFGSGTRLTVV.

About this clonotype: The junction departs from germline at one end; a sequencing error may be responsible. V is TRBV12-5 and J is TRBJ1-2, with D perhaps TRBD1 (5 bases). The CDR3 covers 13 residues. Germline CDR1 and CDR2: LGHNT and FRNRAP. CDR3 sequence reads: CASGLYGDYGYTF. CDR3 DNA: TGTGCTAGTGGTTTGTATGGGGACTACGGCTACACCTTC.

The V and J genes are TRBV4-2 and TRBJ2-5; 7 bases align to TRBD2. CDR1 is LGHNA, CDR2 YNFKEQ, per germline. The CDR3 is 14 amino acids. With V trimmed by 3 bases and J by 6 bases, 7 bases remained unmatched. In DNA, the CDR3 is TGTGCCAGCAGCCAGGGGGGGGATGGGAAGACCCAGTACTTC. Amino acids: CASSQGGDGKTQYF.

The V call is TRBV4-3, the J call TRBJ2-1, with 9 bases identical to TRBD2. Germline values: CDR1 LGHNA, CDR2 YSLEER. V lost 0 bases and J lost 8; bases outside the gene matches: 11. This CDR3 has 17 amino acids. The CDR3 region is CASSQEARGGLVDEQFF. In DNA form, the CDR3 reads TGCGCCAGCAGCCAAGAAGCGCGGGGGGGCTTAGTCGATGAGCAGTTCTTC.

The chain carries TRBV20-1 and TRBJ1-2, with 8 bases identical to TRBD1. V was pared by 4 bases and J by 4 bases, with 5 bases of the junction left unmatched. The CDR3 is 13 residues long. The germline V gene encodes CDR1 DFQATT and CDR2 SNEGSKA (reference sequence). CDR3 sequence reads: CSATGGAGYGYTF. CDR3 in DNA: TGCAGTGCTACAGGGGGCGCCGGCTATGGCTACACCTTC.

This clonotype was seen more than once but under ten times. This sequence joins TRBV2 and TRBJ2-7; 7 nucleotides align to TRBD1. Germline V gives CDR1 SNHLY, CDR2 FYNNEI. V lost 6 bases, J lost 0 bases, and 5 bases stayed unmatched. This CDR3 spans 14 amino acids. CDR3 amino acids: CASRGTESSYEQYF. CDR3 nucleotides: TGTGCCAGCAGGGGGACAGAGAGCTCCTACGAGCAGTACTTC.